These 25 T cell receptor beta chains were all obtained from the same sample, sequenced in a study of cytotoxic CD8 clonotypes in ibrutinib-treated CLL. Assay: immunoSEQ multiplex PCR; the TCRdb copy retains only in-frame clones and omits some. The sample lists tens of thousands of clones; roughly 62% were seen once. Source: PBMCs, taken after 24 months of ibrutinib treatment. Receptors originate from a human donor with chronic lymphocytic leukemia.

This chain joins TRBV7-9 and TRBJ1-3; D remains unclear. The germline gives CDR1 SEHNR, CDR2 FQNEAQ (reference sequence). The CDR3 contains 12 residues. The V and J ends lost 6 bases and 0 bases respectively, with 3 bases between them. This chain's CDR3 is CASRGSGNTIYF. The CDR3 nucleotides read TGTGCCAGCAGGGGCTCTGGAAACACCATATATTTT. The whole variable domain, filled in from reference TRBV7-9 and TRBJ1-3, reads DTGVSQNPRHKITKRGQNVTFRCDPISEHNRLYWYRQTLGQGPEFLTYFQNEAQLEKSRLLSDRFSAERPKGSFSTLEIQRTEQGDSAMYLCASRGSGNTIYFGEGSWLTVV.

In this sample, this clone turned up a few times. The chain carries TRBV27 and TRBJ2-7; 12 bases align to TRBD1. V lost 3 bases, J lost 4 bases, and 7 bases stayed unmatched. The germline gives CDR1 MNHEY, CDR2 SMNVEV (reference sequence). The CDR3 loop spans 16 amino acids. The DNA of the CDR3 is TGTGCCAGCAGTTTGGGACAGGGGGCGGCATCGTACGAGCAGTACTTC. Translation: CASSLGQGAASYEQYF.

The chain is built from TRBV5-5 and TRBJ1-2; D is unclear. The CDR3 has 14 amino acids. Trimming stripped 1 base from V and 0 bases from J, with 7 bases between. Germline V CDR1 and CDR2: SGHKS, YYEKEE (reference sequence). The CDR3 DNA reads as TGTGCCAGCAGCTTGCGCAGACCTAACTATGGCTACACCTTC. Its protein product is CASSLRRPNYGYTF.

The chain links TRBV2 to TRBJ2-7; 8 bases agree with TRBD2. This CDR3 is 16 amino acids long. Trimming took 3 bases from V and 5 from J; bases not matched to a gene: 12. The germline gives CDR1 SNHLY, CDR2 FYNNEI. CDR3 sequence (DNA): TGTGCCAGCAGTGAGATGAAGCGGGGGACCGCGGACGAGCAGTACTTC. It translates to CASSEMKRGTADEQYF.

This chain joins TRBV7-9 and TRBJ2-1; 7 bases map to TRBD2. This CDR3 comprises 16 residues. J gave up 1 base and V 6 bases, and 9 bases lay outside the gene matches. CDR1 is SEHNR, CDR2 FQNEAQ, per germline (reference sequence). CDR3 sequence (DNA): TGTGCCAGCAGGGGGGAGGGACCCAGTTCCTACAATGAGCAGTTCTTC. Translating gives CASRGEGPSSYNEQFF.

This clone occurred once. This sequence joins TRBV5-1 and TRBJ2-3; D unclear. Trimming cost V 4 bases and J 4 bases, with 13 bases left between them. The germline CDR1 and CDR2 sequences are SGHRS and YFSETQ. This CDR3 comprises 14 residues. The CDR3 spells CASSPDLTSDTQYF. The CDR3 DNA is TGCGCCAGCAGCCCAGACCTAACTTCAGATACGCAGTATTTT.

This clone is a singleton in its sample. The J gene is TRBJ1-5, the V gene TRBV19; the D is unclear. Trimming left V 8 bases short and J 5 bases short, with 7 bases between. This CDR3 is 11 amino acids long. Germline V gives CDR1 LNHDA, CDR2 SQIVND (reference sequence). The CDR3 sequence is CASGKDQPQHF. DNA for the CDR3: TGTGCCAGTGGAAAGGATCAGCCCCAGCATTTT.

This clone occurred a few times. The chain couples TRBV7-8 to TRBJ2-5; D may match TRBD1 or TRBD2 (5 bases each). V was shortened by 6 bases and J by 4 bases, with 21 bases between the two germline ends. Germline assignment: CDR1 SGHVS and CDR2 FQNEAQ. The CDR3 is made up of 16 amino acids. The CDR3 reads CASSSPRGPTRETQYF. In DNA, the CDR3 is TGTGCCAGCAGTTCCCCACGGGGACCGACCCGAGAGACCCAGTACTTC.

The chain carries TRBV7-9 and TRBJ2-3, with no clear D. The V gene lost 1 base and the J gene lost 4 bases, with 12 bases spanning the gap. Germline CDR1 is SEHNR and CDR2 is FQNEAQ (reference sequence). This CDR3 comprises 15 residues. The CDR3 DNA sequence: TGTGCCAGCAGCTTAGGATCCCACTCGGCAGATACGCAGTATTTT. It is translated as CASSLGSHSADTQYF.

This clone was observed a handful of times. The genes are TRBV19 and TRBJ1-2, with D hard to call. V was shortened by 2 bases and J by 0 bases, with 16 bases between the two germline ends. The CDR3 has 17 amino acids. Germline CDR1 and CDR2: LNHDA and SQIVND (reference sequence). CDR3 protein: CASSISPRSGANYGYTF. The CDR3 coding sequence is TGTGCCAGTAGTATATCCCCAAGATCCGGAGCTAACTATGGCTACACCTTC. Variable domain in full (rest from reference TRBV19 and TRBJ1-2): DGGITQSPKYLFRKEGQNVTLSCEQNLNHDAMYWYRQDPGQGLRLIYYSQIVNDFQKGDIAEGYSVSREKKESFPLTVTSAQKNPTAFYLCASSISPRSGANYGYTFGSGTRLTVV.

CDR3 loop: CASNKGQGWGTEAFF. The CDR3 DNA reads TGTGCCAGTAATAAAGGTCAGGGATGGGGGACTGAAGCTTTCTTT. The gene calls are TRBV19 and TRBJ1-1, with D perhaps matching TRBD1 (5 bases). The germline gives CDR1 LNHDA, CDR2 SQIVND (reference sequence). The CDR3 spans 15 residues. Trimming removed 7 bases from V and 5 bases from J, with 20 bases in between.

The V call is TRBV18, the J call TRBJ2-1; 9 bases line up with TRBD1. Germline CDR1 KGHSH, CDR2 LQKENI. This CDR3 is 17 amino acids long. Losses at the gene ends were 2 bases for V and 4 bases for J; bases not matched to a gene: 9. The CDR3 DNA reads TGTGCCAGCTCACCAGGAAATACAGGGGGCCCTTACAATGAGCAGTTCTTC. Its translation is CASSPGNTGGPYNEQFF.

The CDR3 nucleotides read TGTGCCTGGGGCCGGTCGCGGGGGAACTATGGCTACACCTTC. Amino acids: CAWGRSRGNYGYTF. The rearrangement uses TRBV30 and TRBJ1-2, with TRBD1 as a possible D gene (5 bases). Germline loops: CDR1 GTSNPN, CDR2 SVGIG (reference sequence). This CDR3 contains 14 residues. V lost 5 bases and J lost 2, with 15 bases in between.

V is TRBV15 and J is TRBJ1-1; tentatively, D is TRBD1 (5 bases). The germline CDR1 and CDR2 sequences are LNHNV and YYDKDF (reference sequence). The CDR3 is 15 amino acids. The V and J ends lost 1 base and 1 base respectively, with 10 bases between them. CDR3 bases: TGTGCCACCAGCAGAGTAGCCAGGGCGAACACTGAAGCTTTCTTT. This codes for CATSRVARANTEAFF.

The V gene is TRBV4-1, the J gene TRBJ1-2; the D is unclear. The CDR3 contains 15 residues. V lost 1 base and J lost 0, with 9 bases in between. The germline gives CDR1 MGHRA, CDR2 YSYEKL. CDR3 DNA: TGCGCCAGCAGCCAAGTTAAGACTCCTAACTATGGCTACACCTTC. Protein: CASSQVKTPNYGYTF.

The chain recombines TRBV2 with TRBJ1-3; D is unclear. With 2 bases removed from V and 0 bases from J, the gap between germline ends came to 11 bases. Germline values: CDR1 SNHLY, CDR2 FYNNEI. The CDR3 has 16 amino acids. The CDR3 DNA follows: TGTGCCAGCAGTGAAAGGGTCGGCTACTCTGGAAACACCATATATTTT. Translated: CASSERVGYSGNTIYF.

This clone was detected once. J is TRBJ1-2 and V is TRBV5-4; the D is unclear. The CDR3 is 13 residues long. Trimming cost V 2 bases and J 2 bases, with 7 bases left between them. CDR1 and CDR2 from the germline V gene are SGHNT and YYREEE (reference sequence). CDR3 in amino acids: CASSLEGNYGYTF. The CDR3 DNA follows: TGTGCCAGCAGCTTAGAAGGGAACTATGGCTACACCTTC. The entire variable domain, with the rest obtained from reference TRBV5-4 and TRBJ1-2, is as follows: ETGVTQSPTHLIKTRGQQVTLRCSSQSGHNTVSWYQQALGQGPQFIFQYYREEENGRGNFPPRFSGLQFPNYSSELNVNALELDDSALYLCASSLEGNYGYTFGSGTRLTVV.

The chain uses TRBV29-1 and TRBJ2-1; 7 nucleotides match TRBD1. The J segment lost 7 bases and the V segment lost 7 bases, leaving 7 bases of the junction unmatched. The CDR3 spans 12 residues. Germline CDR1 SQVTM, CDR2 ANQGSEA. CDR3 nucleotides: TGCAGCGCCACACCACAGGGGAATGAGCAGTTCTTC. Protein sequence: CSATPQGNEQFF.

J is TRBJ1-6 and V is TRBV5-4; the D is unclear. Per the germline V gene, CDR1 is SGHNT and CDR2 is YYREEE (reference sequence). V lost 0 bases and J lost 14, with 12 bases in between. CDR3 length: 13 amino acids. The CDR3 loop reads CASSLDRAIALHF. The CDR3 DNA is TGTGCCAGCAGCTTGGACAGAGCTATCGCCCTCCACTTT.

V and J are TRBV19 and TRBJ1-6, with D possibly matching TRBD1 (5 bases). The CDR3 contains 14 residues. V lost 7 bases and J 6 bases, leaving 13 bases between the germline ends. Germline V gene sequence: CDR1 LNHDA, CDR2 SQIVND (reference sequence). CDR3 sequence (DNA): TGTGCCAGTAACGAGGGACCCTCTAATTCACCCCTCCACTTT. Its translation: CASNEGPSNSPLHF.

The chain links TRBV1 to TRBJ2-7; TRBD1 is taken as the D call from the table, unchecked against the DNA. TRBV1 is shown as a pseudogene. The CDR3 is 13 amino acids. The CDR3 nucleotides read TGCACCAGCACCCTGGACAGGGGAGGCGAGCAGTACTTC. Amino acids: CTSTLDRGGEQYF.

The rearrangement uses TRBV29-1 and TRBJ1-2; weak D call: TRBD1 (6 bases). Per germline, CDR1 SQVTM and CDR2 ANQGSEA. This CDR3 is 13 amino acids long. Between the trimmed V and J ends, which lost 7 bases and 6 bases, there was a span of 18 bases. The CDR3: CSALEGRDNGYTF. As DNA, the CDR3 is TGCAGCGCCTTAGAGGGCAGGGACAATGGCTACACCTTC.

The chain links TRBV10-2 to TRBJ2-5, with D possibly TRBD2 on 6 matching bases. Germline V gene data show CDR1 as WSHSY and CDR2 as SAAADI. This CDR3 has 14 amino acids. Trimming removed 0 bases at V and 5 bases at J, with 10 bases between. This CDR3 reads CASSESRGRETQYF. In nucleotides, the CDR3 is TGCGCCAGCAGTGAGTCTCGGGGGAGGGAGACCCAGTACTTC.

The CDR3 spells CASSVEAVTSGDYGYTF. As DNA, the CDR3 is TGTGCCAGCAGCGTAGAGGCAGTTACATCAGGGGACTATGGCTACACCTTC. V gene TRBV9 combines with J gene TRBJ1-2; a possible D gene is TRBD1 (6 bases). Germline lookup yields CDR1 SGDLS and CDR2 YYNGEE. The CDR3 has 17 amino acids. V lost 0 bases, J lost 3 bases, and 18 bases lay in between. Using reference TRBV9 and TRBJ1-2 for the parts outside the CDR3, the full variable domain is DSGVTQTPKHLITATGQRVTLRCSPRSGDLSVYWYQQSLDQGLQFLIQYYNGEERAKGNILERFSAQQFPDLHSELNLSSLELGDSALYFCASSVEAVTSGDYGYTFGSGTRLTVV.

V and J are TRBV10-3 and TRBJ2-1, with TRBD2 matching over 8 bases. Trimming at V came to 6 bases and at J to 4 bases, leaving 8 bases not matched to a gene. This CDR3 region has 15 residues. Germline values: CDR1 ENHRY, CDR2 SYGVKD. In nucleotides, the CDR3 is TGTGCCATCAGAAAGGAGCGGGGGAATTACAATGAGCAGTTCTTC. This gives the protein CAIRKERGNYNEQFF.